These 13 T cell receptor beta chains were all obtained from the same sample, sequenced in a study of shared clonotypes between healthy human individuals. Only in-frame clones appear in the TCRdb table, and some are missing; sequencing was by immunoSEQ multiplex PCR. Of over a million clones in the sample, about four fifths were seen once. The sample comprised memory CD4+ T cells from PBMCs. The subset denotes: CD45RA-negative fraction. These TCRs come from a man aged 18 to 30 in good health. Some clones in this sample may be carry-over from other donors' samples.

V is TRBV20-1 and J is TRBJ1-5, with unresolved D. The CDR3 extends over 10 amino acids. Germline V gives CDR1 DFQATT, CDR2 SNEGSKA (reference sequence). Trimming removed 6 bases at V and 5 bases at J, with 5 bases between. This CDR3 reads CSAIYQPQHF. The CDR3 nucleotides read TGCAGTGCCATCTATCAGCCCCAGCATTTT.

DNA for the CDR3: TGCGCCAGCAGCCCGGAGACAGGGATGGCTGGCTACACCTTC. As protein: CASSPETGMAGYTF. The chain couples TRBV5-1 to TRBJ1-2; TRBD1 matches at 7 bases. CDR1 SGHRS and CDR2 YFSETQ come from the germline V gene. The trim removed 4 bases at V and 7 bases at J, leaving 10 bases unmatched. The CDR3 contains 14 residues. Complete variable domain (other parts from reference TRBV5-1 and TRBJ1-2): KAGVTQTPRYLIKTRGQQVTLSCSPISGHRSVSWYQQTPGQGLQFLFEYFSETQRNKGNFPGRFSGRQFSNSRSEMNVSTLELGDSALYLCASSPETGMAGYTFGSGTRLTVV.

The J gene is TRBJ2-5, the V gene TRBV7-9; D assignment may be TRBD1 or TRBD2 (6 bases each). Germline V gene sequence: CDR1 SEHNR, CDR2 FQNEAQ (reference sequence). This CDR3 spans 15 amino acids. Trimming left V 5 bases short and J 2 bases short, with 15 bases between. Here the CDR3 DNA reads TGTGCCAGCAGCCCAAGGGGGGCGGGTCAAGAGACCCAGTACTTC. It is translated as CASSPRGAGQETQYF.

The chain has TRBV18 and TRBJ2-7, with 10 bases lining up with TRBD1. Unmatched junction bases numbered 2, after V lost 3 bases and J lost 6 bases. Germline V gives CDR1 KGHSH, CDR2 LQKENI. The length of the CDR3 is 13 residues. CDR3 residues: CASSPGTGAEQYF. The CDR3 nucleotides are TGTGCCAGCTCACCCGGGACAGGGGCCGAGCAGTACTTC.

The sample holds one count of this clone. J is TRBJ1-3 and V is TRBV19; D is ambiguous. The V end lost 7 bases, the J end lost 0 bases, and 16 bases lay between the germline ends. Germline-derived CDR1 and CDR2 are LNHDA and SQIVND (reference sequence). This CDR3 has 16 residues. The CDR3 sequence: CASTTQPGFSGNTIYF. The CDR3, as DNA: TGTGCCAGTACTACACAACCGGGTTTCTCTGGAAACACCATATATTTT. The full variable domain, with the rest looked up from reference TRBV19 and TRBJ1-3, is DGGITQSPKYLFRKEGQNVTLSCEQNLNHDAMYWYRQDPGQGLRLIYYSQIVNDFQKGDIAEGYSVSREKKESFPLTVTSAQKNPTAFYLCASTTQPGFSGNTIYFGEGSWLTVV.

The chain uses TRBV11-2 and TRBJ2-7; a weak D match, TRBD2 (5 bases). This CDR3 comprises 17 residues. CDR1 and CDR2 from the germline V gene are SGHAT and FQNNGV. V lost 5 bases and J lost 2, with 22 bases in between. As DNA, the CDR3 is TGTGCCAGCAGCCCGACGGGAAGGACCTACGCCCCCTACGAGCAGTACTTC. This sequence encodes CASSPTGRTYAPYEQYF.

This clone was observed many times. This chain connects TRBV27 to TRBJ2-1, with 8 bases that match TRBD2. The germline V gene has CDR1 MNHEY and CDR2 SMNVEV (reference sequence). The V and J ends lost 5 bases and 5 bases, in that order; junction bases with no gene match: 8. CDR3 length: 15 amino acids. The CDR3 sequence: CASSRTLAGNNEQFF. The CDR3 region has the DNA TGTGCCAGCAGTAGGACGCTAGCGGGCAACAATGAGCAGTTCTTC.

V is TRBV30 and J is TRBJ2-1; D uncertain. This CDR3 has 11 residues. V gave up 1 base and J gave up 6 bases, with 4 bases separating them. CDR1 is GTSNPN and CDR2 is SVGIG in the germline V gene (reference sequence). The CDR3 DNA sequence: TGTGCCTGGAGTGACACCAATGAGCAGTTCTTC. Translating gives CAWSDTNEQFF.

The V call is TRBV19, the J call TRBJ2-1; the D gene is possibly TRBD1 (5 bases). CDR1 and CDR2 from the germline V gene are LNHDA and SQIVND (reference sequence). The CDR3 runs 16 residues. V lost 3 bases and J 2 bases, leaving 14 bases between the germline ends. This CDR3 reads CASSIYGARTYNEQFF. The CDR3 nucleotides read TGTGCCAGTAGTATCTATGGGGCCCGGACCTACAATGAGCAGTTCTTC.

Comment on this clone: This sample also contains other DNA sequences that code for the same CDR3. V and J are TRBV6-5 and TRBJ2-1; D unclear. V lost 3 bases and J lost 0, with 9 bases in between. Germline V gives CDR1 MNHEY, CDR2 SVGAGI. The CDR3 is made up of 15 amino acids. The CDR3 nucleotides are TGTGCCAGCAGTTATGATCGGTCCTCCTACAATGAGCAGTTCTTC. The encoded protein is CASSYDRSSYNEQFF.

The chain has TRBV6-1 and TRBJ2-3, with 8 bases that match TRBD2. The CDR3 loop spans 16 amino acids. Germline assignment: CDR1 MNHNS and CDR2 SASEGT. J lost 4 bases, V lost 6 bases, and 12 bases had no gene match. The CDR3 DNA reads TGTGCCAGCAGGGAACGGGGGGGGACATCCCCAGATACGCAGTATTTT. Encoded protein: CASRERGGTSPDTQYF.

This chain joins TRBV4-3 and TRBJ1-2; D is undetermined. This CDR3 spans 14 amino acids. CDR1 and CDR2 from the germline V gene are LGHNA and YSLEER. With 0 bases removed from V and 7 bases from J, the gap between germline ends came to 12 bases. DNA of the CDR3: TGCGCCAGCAGCCAAGATTTAGGGTCGGGTGGCTACACCTTC. It translates to CASSQDLGSGGYTF.

Concerning this clone itself: Since a far larger clone is one base different, this is likely a read error. Other DNA sequences within the sample encode an identical CDR3. The chain employs TRBV7-3 and TRBJ2-3; 7 bases are shared with TRBD1. CDR3 length: 14 amino acids. The trim removed 3 bases at V and 1 base at J, leaving 1 base unmatched. CDR1 and CDR2 from the germline V gene are SGHTA and FQGTGA. As DNA, the CDR3 is TGTGCCAGCAGCTTCGACAGGGGCACAGATACGCAGTATTTT. Its protein is CASSFDRGTDTQYF.